The next 2 T cell receptor beta chains were all read from a single sample in a study of Graves' ophthalmopathy and Graves' hyperthyroidism. Using RNA transcripts, the TCR beta CDR3 regions were amplified. HTBI primers served in a first-round RT-PCR, which a second-round multiplex PCR followed. TCRdb itself ran the multiplex PCR reads through MiXCR, one entry per CDR3 protein. Seen here are about 1.2 million distinct CDR3 sequences, about 35% observed once, and the top ten hold 11%. Sample: peripheral blood or thyroid tissue (not recorded which). These receptors all stem from an adult man with Graves' hyperthyroidism.

The chain carries TRBV6-1 and TRBJ1-1; D unresolved. The CDR3 contains 14 residues. Trimming shortened V by 2 bases and J by 10 bases, and 17 bases separated the two germline ends. Looked up from germline, CDR1 is MNHNS and CDR2 is SASEGT. The CDR3 coding sequence is TGTGCCAGCAGTGAATTTCGGCAGCTGGGAGCAGCTTTCTTT. Translation gives CASSEFRQLGAAFF.

V gene TRBV28 combines with J gene TRBJ2-7; the D gene is possibly TRBD1 (5 bases). V was trimmed by 8 bases and J by 2 bases, leaving 13 bases between them. This CDR3 spans 13 amino acids. The germline V gene encodes CDR1 MDHEN and CDR2 SYDVKM. The CDR3 bases are TGTGCCAGCGGGGCCCGTAGCCCCTACGAGCAGTACTTC. Translated, it gives CASGARSPYEQYF.